This T cell receptor beta chain was recovered during a study of breast tumors, draining lymph nodes, adjacent tissues (dated by TCRdb to about 2016). Regarding the complete study: TCR beta repertoires were compared across tumor, adjacent nontumor tissue and axillary lymph nodes obtained from breast cancer patients. In human breast cancer, the study set out to assess how tumor, surrounding tissue and draining lymph node repertoires relate to one another and whether T cells might be exchanged between them. The investigation overall reported the following: T-cell repertoire diversity in tumors was found to be lower than in lymph nodes but higher than in nontumor tissue, and preferential V and J gene usage was observed. Rather than being directly demonstrated, the conclusion that tumor T cells originate in lymph nodes was presented as consistent with a hypothesis. The data were judged consistent with most tumor T cells deriving from the lymph node and then expanding within tumor tissue. Tumor and nontumor tissue repertoires were found to be significantly more similar in luminal-like than in basal-like breast cancer.

Sequencing took place on an Illumina HiSeq 2000. TCR beta chain libraries were generated through multiplex PCR amplification. High-throughput sequencing was used to analyze the amplified TCR beta chain products. TCRdb trimmed the raw reads at Q25, called clones with MiXCR and kept productive beta chains. For every CDR3 protein sequence, its rows merge into one entry that carries the most common genes and DNA. For this sample there are roughly 15,000 distinct CDR3 sequences; under 60% appear just once. Clones ranked in the top ten supply around 17% of the sample. The adjacent samples were made up of nontumor breast tissue that surrounded the tumor. Between the V and J ends, shortened by 3 bases and 1 base respectively, the junction contains 11 bases. CDR1 is given as DFQATT and CDR2 as SNEGSKA, both from the germline V gene (reference sequence). Including cysteine and phenylalanine, the CDR3 has 14 amino acids. CDR3 DNA is the only sequence kept; it has 42 bases, read in frame from the first base.

In its sample, this clonotype comes out as large (0.1 to 1%). Its antigen has not been determined. No much larger clone is present one base from it, and per-base qualities are unavailable. The chain joins TRBV20-1 to TRBJ2-3, with TRBD2 tentatively as D gene (6 bases match). The TCR originated in a female donor with breast cancer. Some clones in this sample may be carry-over from other donors' samples. Material for sequencing was tumor-adjacent breast tissue. The CDR3 sequence is CSASRPSGTDTQYF. The base sequence is TGCAGTGCTAGCAGGCCTAGCGGCACAGATACGCAGTATTTT.